A single sample gave rise to the 6 T cell receptor beta chains below, sequenced in a study of blood T cell repertoires in COVID-19. TCRdb's copy holds only in-frame clones and misses some; the assay was immunoSEQ multiplex PCR. The sample shows approximately 76,000 clones, 65% to 90% of them seen only once. The sequenced sample consisted of peripheral blood. The receptors were gathered from a woman between 55 and 75 years old with acute or convalescent COVID-19.

This chain connects TRBV10-3 to TRBJ2-3; D is perhaps TRBD1 (6 bases). Germline CDR1 is ENHRY and CDR2 is SYGVKD. Trimming shortened V by 0 bases and J by 4 bases, and 14 bases separated the two germline ends. The CDR3 covers 16 residues. The CDR3 loop reads CAISESRGSFADTQYF. CDR3 in DNA: TGTGCCATCAGTGAGTCGAGGGGGTCTTTCGCAGATACGCAGTATTTT.

This clone has just one count. The CDR3 here is CASSQVGGISNYGYTF. CDR3 nucleotide sequence: TGCGCCAGCAGCCAAGTAGGGGGAATTAGTAACTATGGCTACACCTTC. This chain uses TRBV4-1 with TRBJ1-2; tentative D call: TRBD1 (6 bases). V lost 1 base and J lost 1, with 13 bases in between. The CDR3 totals 16 residues. CDR1 and CDR2 (germline): MGHRA, YSYEKL.

The chain couples TRBV2 to TRBJ1-1; D is unresolved. The V end lost 6 bases, the J end lost 6 bases, and 8 bases lay between the germline ends. Germline V CDR1 and CDR2: SNHLY, FYNNEI. The CDR3 sequence is 11 residues long. The DNA for the CDR3 is TGTGCCAGCAGGTCGAGGGCTGAAGCTTTCTTT. It specifies CASRSRAEAFF.

This clone was picked up a small number of times. CDR3 sequence: CASSLFLVQGASVLNQPQHF. Written as DNA, the CDR3 is TGTGCCAGCAGCTTATTTCTAGTACAGGGGGCTTCGGTTCTCAATCAGCCCCAGCATTTT. The chain combines TRBV5-5 with TRBJ1-5; 9 bases fit TRBD1. The CDR3 contains 20 residues. J was trimmed by 3 bases and V by 2 bases; bases with no gene match: 18. CDR1 and CDR2 (germline): SGHKS, YYEKEE (reference sequence).

This clone has more than one count but fewer than ten. The chain uses TRBV9 and TRBJ2-1; 11 nucleotides agree with TRBD2. The ends lost 0 bases at V and 6 bases at J; junction bases unmatched: 2. CDR3 length equals 15 residues. Germline-derived CDR1 and CDR2 are SGDLS and YYNGEE. CDR3 protein: CASSVGSGGANEQFF. CDR3 bases: TGTGCCAGCAGCGTAGGTAGCGGGGGGGCCAATGAGCAGTTCTTC.

The chain carries TRBV27 and TRBJ1-1; possibly TRBD1 for D (5 bases). Trimming took 0 bases from V and 7 from J, leaving 6 bases between them. Germline CDR1 and CDR2: MNHEY and SMNVEV (reference sequence). The CDR3 totals 12 residues. The CDR3 nucleotides read TGTGCCAGCAGTTTATCGGGGCATGAAGCTTTCTTT. It is translated as CASSLSGHEAFF.